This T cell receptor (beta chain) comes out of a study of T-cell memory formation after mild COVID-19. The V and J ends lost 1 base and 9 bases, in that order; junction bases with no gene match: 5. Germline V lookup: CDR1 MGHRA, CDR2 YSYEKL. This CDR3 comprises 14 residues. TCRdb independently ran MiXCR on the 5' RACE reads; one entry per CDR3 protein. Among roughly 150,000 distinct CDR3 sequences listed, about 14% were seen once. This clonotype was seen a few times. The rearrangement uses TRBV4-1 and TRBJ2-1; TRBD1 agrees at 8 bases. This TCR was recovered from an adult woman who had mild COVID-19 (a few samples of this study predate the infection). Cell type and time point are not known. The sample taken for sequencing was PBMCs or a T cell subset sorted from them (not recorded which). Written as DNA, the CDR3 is TGCGCCAGCAGCCAAGGACGACAGGGGTCTGAGCAGTTCTTC. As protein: CASSQGRQGSEQFF.